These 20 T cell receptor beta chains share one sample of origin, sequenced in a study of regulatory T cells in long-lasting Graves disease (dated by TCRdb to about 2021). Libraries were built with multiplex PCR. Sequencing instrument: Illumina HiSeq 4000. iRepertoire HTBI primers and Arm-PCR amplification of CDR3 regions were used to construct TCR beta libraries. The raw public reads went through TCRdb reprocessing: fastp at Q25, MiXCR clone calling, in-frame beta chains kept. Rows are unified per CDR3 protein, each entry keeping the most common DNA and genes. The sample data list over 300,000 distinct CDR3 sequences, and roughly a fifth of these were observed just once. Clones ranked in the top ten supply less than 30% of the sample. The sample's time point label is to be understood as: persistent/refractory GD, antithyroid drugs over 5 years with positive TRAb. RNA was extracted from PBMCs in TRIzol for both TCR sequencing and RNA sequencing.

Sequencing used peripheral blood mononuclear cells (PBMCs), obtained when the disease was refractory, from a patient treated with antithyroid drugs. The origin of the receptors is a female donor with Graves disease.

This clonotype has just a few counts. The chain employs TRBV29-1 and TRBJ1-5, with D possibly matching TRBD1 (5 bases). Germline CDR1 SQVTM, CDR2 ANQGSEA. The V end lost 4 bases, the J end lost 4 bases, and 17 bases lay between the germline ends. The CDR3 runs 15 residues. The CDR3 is CSVGRVRGKNQPQHF. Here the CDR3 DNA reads TGCAGCGTTGGACGGGTAAGGGGAAAAAATCAGCCCCAGCATTTT. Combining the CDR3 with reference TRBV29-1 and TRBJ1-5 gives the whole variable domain SAVISQKPSRDICQRGTSLTIQCQVDSQVTMMFWYRQQPGQSLTLIATANQGSEATYESGFVIDKFPISRPNLTFSTLTVSNMSPEDSSIYLCSVGRVRGKNQPQHFGDGTRLSIL.

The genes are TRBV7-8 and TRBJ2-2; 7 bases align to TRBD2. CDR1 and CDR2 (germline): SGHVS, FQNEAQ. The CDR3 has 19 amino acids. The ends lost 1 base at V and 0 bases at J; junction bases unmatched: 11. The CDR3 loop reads CASSLGLSGLAANTGELFF. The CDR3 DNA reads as TGTGCCAGCAGCTTAGGGCTCTCTGGTCTAGCGGCGAACACCGGGGAGCTGTTTTTT.

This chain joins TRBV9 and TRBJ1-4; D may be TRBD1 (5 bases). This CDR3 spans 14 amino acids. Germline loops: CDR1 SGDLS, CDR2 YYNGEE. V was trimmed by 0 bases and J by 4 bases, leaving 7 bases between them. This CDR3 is CASSVEGHNEKLFF. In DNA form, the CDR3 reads TGTGCCAGCAGCGTAGAGGGGCATAATGAAAAACTGTTTTTT.

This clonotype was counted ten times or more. The CDR3 DNA reads as TGTGCCAGCAGGAACTCCTACAGGGGACGGTACACCTTC. It is translated as CASRNSYRGRYTF. The chain couples TRBV6-1 to TRBJ1-2, with TRBD1 matching 7 bases. Germline loops: CDR1 MNHNS, CDR2 SASEGT. The CDR3 is 13 amino acids. V trimming: 6 bases; J trimming: 11 bases; junction bases outside the gene matches: 12.

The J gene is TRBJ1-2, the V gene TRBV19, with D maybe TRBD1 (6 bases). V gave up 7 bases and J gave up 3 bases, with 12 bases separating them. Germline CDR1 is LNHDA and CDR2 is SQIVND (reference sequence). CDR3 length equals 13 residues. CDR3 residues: CASNLDRHYGYTF. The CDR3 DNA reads TGTGCCAGTAACTTGGACAGACACTATGGCTACACCTTC.

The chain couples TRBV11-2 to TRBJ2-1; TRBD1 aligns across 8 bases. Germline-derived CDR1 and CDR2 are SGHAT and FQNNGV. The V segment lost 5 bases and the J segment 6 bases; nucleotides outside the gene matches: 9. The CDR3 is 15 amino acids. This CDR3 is CASSVRTGRSNEQFF. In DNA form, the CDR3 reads TGTGCCAGCAGCGTCCGGACAGGGCGGAGCAATGAGCAGTTCTTC.

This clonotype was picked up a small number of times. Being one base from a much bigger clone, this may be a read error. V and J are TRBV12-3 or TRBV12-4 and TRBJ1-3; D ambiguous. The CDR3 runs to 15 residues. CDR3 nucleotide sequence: TGTGCCAGCAGTTTAGTGCGGGTCTCTGGAACCACCATATATTTT. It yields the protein CASSLVRVSGTTIYF.

CDR3 loop: CASSQVPAGNTEAFF. The CDR3 bases are TGCGCCAGCAGCCAAGTACCTGCGGGAAACACTGAAGCTTTCTTT. This chain links TRBV4-1 with TRBJ1-1, with no clear D. CDR1 is MGHRA and CDR2 is YSYEKL in the germline V gene. The CDR3 contains 15 residues. Deletions cut 1 base from V and 2 bases from J, with 11 bases between.

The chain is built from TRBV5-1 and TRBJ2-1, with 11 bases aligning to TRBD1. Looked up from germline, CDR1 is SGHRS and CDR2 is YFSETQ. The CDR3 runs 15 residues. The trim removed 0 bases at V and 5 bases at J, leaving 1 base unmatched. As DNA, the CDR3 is TGCGCCAGCAGCTTGGGGGACAGGGGGAACAATGAGCAGTTCTTC. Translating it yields CASSLGDRGNNEQFF.

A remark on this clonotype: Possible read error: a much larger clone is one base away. The CDR3 bases are TGTGCCTGGACCCACGACAGGGCTGGGAATGAAAAACTGGTTTTT. This codes for CAWTHDRAGNEKLVF. The rearrangement links TRBV30 to TRBJ1-4, with 7 bases lining up with TRBD1. Per the germline V gene, CDR1 is GTSNPN and CDR2 is SVGIG (reference sequence). The CDR3 has 15 amino acids.

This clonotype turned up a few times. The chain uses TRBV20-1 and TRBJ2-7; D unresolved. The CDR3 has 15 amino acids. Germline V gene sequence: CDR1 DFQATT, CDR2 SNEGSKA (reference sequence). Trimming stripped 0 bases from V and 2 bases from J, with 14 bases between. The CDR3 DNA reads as TGCAGTGCTAGAGATCCAGCCAGAATCCCCTACGAGCAGTACTTC. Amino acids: CSARDPARIPYEQYF.

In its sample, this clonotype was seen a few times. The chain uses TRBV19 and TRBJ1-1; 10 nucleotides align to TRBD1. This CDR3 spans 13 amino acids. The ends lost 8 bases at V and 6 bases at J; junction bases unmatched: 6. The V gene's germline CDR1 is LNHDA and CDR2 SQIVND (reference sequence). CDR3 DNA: TGTGCCAGTCGGGACAGGGGAGTCGCTGAAGCTTTCTTT. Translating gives CASRDRGVAEAFF.

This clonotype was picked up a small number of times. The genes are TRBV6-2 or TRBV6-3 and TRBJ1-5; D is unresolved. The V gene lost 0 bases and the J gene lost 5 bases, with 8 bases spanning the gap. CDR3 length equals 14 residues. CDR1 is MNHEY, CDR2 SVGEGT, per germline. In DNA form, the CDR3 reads TGTGCCAGCAGTTACTCTTCGGGAGATCAGCCCCAGCATTTT. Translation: CASSYSSGDQPQHF.

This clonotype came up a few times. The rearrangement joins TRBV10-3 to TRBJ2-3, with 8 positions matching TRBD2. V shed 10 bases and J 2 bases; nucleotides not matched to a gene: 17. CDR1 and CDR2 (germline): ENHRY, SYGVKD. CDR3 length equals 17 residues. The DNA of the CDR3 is TGTGCCACCGAATCGGTAGCGGGATTGGGGTACACAGATACGCAGTATTTT. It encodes CATESVAGLGYTDTQYF.

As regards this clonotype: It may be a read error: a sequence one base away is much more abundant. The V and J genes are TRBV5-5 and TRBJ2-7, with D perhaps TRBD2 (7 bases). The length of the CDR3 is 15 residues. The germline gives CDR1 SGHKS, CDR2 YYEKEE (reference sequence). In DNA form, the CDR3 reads TGTGCCAGCAGCACCGCACAGGGAGGGGACTACGGGCAGTACTTC. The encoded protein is CASSTAQGGDYGQYF. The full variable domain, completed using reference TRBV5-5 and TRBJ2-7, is DAGVTQSPTHLIKTRGQQVTLRCSPISGHKSVSWYQQVLGQGPQFIFQYYEKEERGRGNFPDRFSARQFPNYSSELNVNALLLGDSALYLCASSTAQGGDYGQYFGPGTRLTVT.

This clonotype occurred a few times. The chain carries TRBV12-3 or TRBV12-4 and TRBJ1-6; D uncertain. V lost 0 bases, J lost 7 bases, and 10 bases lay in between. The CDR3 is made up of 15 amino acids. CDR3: CASSLALESNSPLHF. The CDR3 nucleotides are TGTGCCAGCAGTTTAGCGCTAGAGTCCAATTCACCCCTCCACTTT.

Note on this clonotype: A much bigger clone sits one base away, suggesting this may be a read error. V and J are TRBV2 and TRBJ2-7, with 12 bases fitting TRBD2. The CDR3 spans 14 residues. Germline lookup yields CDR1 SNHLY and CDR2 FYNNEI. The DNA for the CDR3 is TGTGCCAGCAGTGGGACTAGCGGGGCCTACGGGCAGTACTTC. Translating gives CASSGTSGAYGQYF.

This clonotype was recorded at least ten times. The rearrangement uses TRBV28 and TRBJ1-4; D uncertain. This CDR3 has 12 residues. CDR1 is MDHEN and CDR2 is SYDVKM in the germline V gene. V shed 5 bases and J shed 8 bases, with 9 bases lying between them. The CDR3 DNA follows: TGTGCCAGCAGTCTCAACTTGGAAAAACTGTTTTTT. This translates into CASSLNLEKLFF.

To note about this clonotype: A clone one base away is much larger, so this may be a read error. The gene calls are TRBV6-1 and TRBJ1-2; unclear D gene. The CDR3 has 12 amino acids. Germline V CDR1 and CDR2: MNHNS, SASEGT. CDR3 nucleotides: TGTGCCAGCAGGACCAGCCCGTATGGCCACACCTTC. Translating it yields CASRTSPYGHTF.

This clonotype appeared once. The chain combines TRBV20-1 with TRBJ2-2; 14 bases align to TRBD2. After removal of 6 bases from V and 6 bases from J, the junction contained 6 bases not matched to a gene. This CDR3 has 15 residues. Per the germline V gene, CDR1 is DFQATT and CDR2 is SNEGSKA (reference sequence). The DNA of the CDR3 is TGCAGTGCCGGGGGACTAGCGGGAGACGCCGGGGAGCTGTTTTTT. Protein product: CSAGGLAGDAGELFF.